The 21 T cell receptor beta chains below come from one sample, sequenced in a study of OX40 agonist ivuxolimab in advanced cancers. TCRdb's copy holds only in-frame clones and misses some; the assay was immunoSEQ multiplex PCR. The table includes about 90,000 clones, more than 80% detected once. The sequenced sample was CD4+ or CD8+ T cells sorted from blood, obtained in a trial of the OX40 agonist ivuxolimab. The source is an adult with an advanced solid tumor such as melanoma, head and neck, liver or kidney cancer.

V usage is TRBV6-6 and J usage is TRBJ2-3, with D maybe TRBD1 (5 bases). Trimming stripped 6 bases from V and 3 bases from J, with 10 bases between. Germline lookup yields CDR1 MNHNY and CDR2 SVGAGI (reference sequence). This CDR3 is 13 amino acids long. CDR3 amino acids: CASSGHLTDTQYF. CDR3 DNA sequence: TGTGCCAGCAGCGGACACCTAACAGATACGCAGTATTTT.

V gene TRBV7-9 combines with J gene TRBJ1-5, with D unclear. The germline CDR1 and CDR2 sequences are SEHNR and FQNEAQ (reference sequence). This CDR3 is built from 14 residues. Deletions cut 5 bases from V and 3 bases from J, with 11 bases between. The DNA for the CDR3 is TGTGCCAGCAGCCCCTCTTCCAACAATCAGCCCCAGCATTTT. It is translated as CASSPSSNNQPQHF.

The CDR3 here is CASSLASAGSYNEQFF. CDR3 sequence (DNA): TGTGCCAGCAGCTTGGCCTCGGCGGGGTCGTACAATGAGCAGTTCTTC. The gene calls are TRBV5-5 and TRBJ2-1; D possibly corresponds to TRBD2 (6 bases). From germline, CDR1 is SGHKS and CDR2 YYEKEE (reference sequence). This CDR3 spans 16 amino acids. Trimming removed 0 bases from V and 4 bases from J, with 14 bases in between.

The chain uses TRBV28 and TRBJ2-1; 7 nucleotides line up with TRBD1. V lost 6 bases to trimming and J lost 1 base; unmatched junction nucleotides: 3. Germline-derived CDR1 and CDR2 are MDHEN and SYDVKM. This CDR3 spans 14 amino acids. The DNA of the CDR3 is TGTGCCAGCAGGAGACAGGGTTCCTACAATGAGCAGTTCTTC. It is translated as CASRRQGSYNEQFF.

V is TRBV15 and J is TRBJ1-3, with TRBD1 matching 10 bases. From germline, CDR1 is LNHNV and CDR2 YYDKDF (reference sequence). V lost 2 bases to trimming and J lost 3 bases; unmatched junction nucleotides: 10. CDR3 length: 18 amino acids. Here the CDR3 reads CATSRTKDRGRFGNTIYF. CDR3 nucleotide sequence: TGTGCCACCAGCAGAACAAAAGACAGGGGGCGCTTTGGAAACACCATATATTTT.

The CDR3 sequence: CSVPRGYNEQFF. CDR3 nucleotide sequence: TGCAGCGTTCCCAGGGGATACAATGAGCAGTTCTTC. The chain combines TRBV29-1 with TRBJ2-1; possible D gene TRBD1, 6 bases. Trimming shortened V by 5 bases and J by 4 bases, and 9 bases separated the two germline ends. This CDR3 has 12 residues. The germline V gene has CDR1 SQVTM and CDR2 ANQGSEA.

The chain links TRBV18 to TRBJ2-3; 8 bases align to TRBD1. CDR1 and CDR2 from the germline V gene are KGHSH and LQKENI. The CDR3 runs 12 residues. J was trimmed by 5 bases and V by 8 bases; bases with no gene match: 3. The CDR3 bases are TGTGCCAGCCACGGGACAGGAGATACGCAGTATTTT. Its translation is CASHGTGDTQYF.

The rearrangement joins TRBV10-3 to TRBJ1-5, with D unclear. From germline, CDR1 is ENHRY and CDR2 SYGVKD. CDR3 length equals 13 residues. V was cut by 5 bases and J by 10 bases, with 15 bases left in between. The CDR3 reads CAISPGVNRPQHF. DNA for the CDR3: TGTGCCATCAGTCCTGGAGTGAACCGTCCCCAGCATTTT.

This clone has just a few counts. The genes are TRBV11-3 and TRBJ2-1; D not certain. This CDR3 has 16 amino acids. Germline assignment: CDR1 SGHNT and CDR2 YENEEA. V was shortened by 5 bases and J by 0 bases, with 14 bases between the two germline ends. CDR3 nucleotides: TGTGCCAGCAGCCCTACTCCAGAACTCTCCTACAATGAGCAGTTCTTC. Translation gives CASSPTPELSYNEQFF. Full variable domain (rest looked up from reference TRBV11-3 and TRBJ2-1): EAGVVQSPRYKIIEKKQPVAFWCNPISGHNTLYWYLQNLGQGPELLIRYENEEAVDDSQLPKDRFSAERLKGVDSTLKIQPAELGDSAVYLCASSPTPELSYNEQFFGPGTRLTVL.

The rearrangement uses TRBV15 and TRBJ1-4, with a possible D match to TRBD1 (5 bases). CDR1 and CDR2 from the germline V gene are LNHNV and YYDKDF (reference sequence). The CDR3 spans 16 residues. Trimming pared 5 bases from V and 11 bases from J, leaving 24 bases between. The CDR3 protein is CATSHRRSGLTGKLFF. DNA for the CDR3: TGTGCCACCAGCCACCGGCGATCGGGGCTGACGGGGAAACTGTTTTTT.

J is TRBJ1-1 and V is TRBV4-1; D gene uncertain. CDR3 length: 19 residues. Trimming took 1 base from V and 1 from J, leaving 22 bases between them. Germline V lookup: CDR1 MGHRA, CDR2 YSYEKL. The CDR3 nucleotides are TGCGCCAGCAGCCAAGGAGGGTTTCGGGGTTTCGTGTGGAACACTGAAGCTTTCTTT. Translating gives CASSQGGFRGFVWNTEAFF.

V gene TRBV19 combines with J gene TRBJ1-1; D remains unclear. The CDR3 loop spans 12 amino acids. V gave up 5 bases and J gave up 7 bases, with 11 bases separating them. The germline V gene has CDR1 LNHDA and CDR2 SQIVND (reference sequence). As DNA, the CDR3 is TGTGCCAGTAGTCCCACCTCAGATGAAGCTTTCTTT. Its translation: CASSPTSDEAFF.

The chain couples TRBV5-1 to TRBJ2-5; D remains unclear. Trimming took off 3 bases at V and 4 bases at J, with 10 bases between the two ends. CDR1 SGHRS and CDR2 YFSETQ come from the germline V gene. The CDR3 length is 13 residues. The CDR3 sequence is CASSSGVGETQYF. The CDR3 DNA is TGCGCCAGCAGCTCAGGAGTAGGAGAGACCCAGTACTTC.

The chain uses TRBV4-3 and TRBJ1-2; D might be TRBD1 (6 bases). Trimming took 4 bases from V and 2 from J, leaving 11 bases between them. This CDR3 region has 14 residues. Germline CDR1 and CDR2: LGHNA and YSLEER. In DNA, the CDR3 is TGCGCCAGCAGCCCCCTACAGGGAAACTATGGCTACACCTTC. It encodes CASSPLQGNYGYTF.

CDR3 sequence: CASSPRGNMNTEAFF. The CDR3 DNA follows: TGTGCCAGCTCACCAAGGGGTAATATGAACACTGAAGCTTTCTTT. J is TRBJ1-1 and V is TRBV18; possibly TRBD1 for D (5 bases). This CDR3 region has 15 residues. The V gene's germline CDR1 is KGHSH and CDR2 LQKENI. The V end was cut by 2 bases, the J end by 0 bases, with 10 bases between.

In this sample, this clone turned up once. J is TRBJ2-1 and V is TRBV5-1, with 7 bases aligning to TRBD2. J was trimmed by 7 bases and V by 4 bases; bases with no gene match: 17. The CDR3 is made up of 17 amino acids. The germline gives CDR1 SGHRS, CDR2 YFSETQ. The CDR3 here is CASSLPSGGPLGNEQFF. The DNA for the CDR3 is TGCGCCAGCAGCCTCCCTAGCGGAGGCCCCCTAGGAAATGAGCAGTTCTTC.

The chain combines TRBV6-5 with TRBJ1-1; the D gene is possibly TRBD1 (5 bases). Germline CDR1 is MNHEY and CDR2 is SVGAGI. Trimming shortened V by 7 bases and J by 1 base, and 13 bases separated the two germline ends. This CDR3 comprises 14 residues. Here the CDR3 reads CASTTPQGNTEAFF. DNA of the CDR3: TGTGCCAGCACAACCCCGCAGGGGAACACTGAAGCTTTCTTT.

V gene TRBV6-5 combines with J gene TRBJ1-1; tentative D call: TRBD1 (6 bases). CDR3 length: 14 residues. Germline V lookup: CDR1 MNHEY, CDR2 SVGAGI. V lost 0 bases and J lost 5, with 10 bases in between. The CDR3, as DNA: TGTGCCAGCAGTTACTCGGGGGGGCGGACTGAAGCTTTCTTT. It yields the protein CASSYSGGRTEAFF.

The CDR3 reads CASAEQGARGELFF. The CDR3 coding sequence is TGTGCCAGCGCCGAACAGGGGGCGAGAGGGGAGCTGTTTTTT. The chain is built from TRBV7-3 and TRBJ2-2, with 9 bases aligning to TRBD1. Germline V gene data show CDR1 as SGHTA and CDR2 as FQGTGA. This CDR3 region has 14 residues. The trim removed 8 bases at V and 8 bases at J, leaving 9 bases unmatched. Complete variable domain (other parts from reference TRBV7-3 and TRBJ2-2): GAGVSQTPSNKVTEKGKYVELRCDPISGHTALYWYRQSLGQGPEFLIYFQGTGAADDSGLPNDRFFAVRPEGSVSTLKIQRTERGDSAVYLCASAEQGARGELFFGEGSRLTVL.

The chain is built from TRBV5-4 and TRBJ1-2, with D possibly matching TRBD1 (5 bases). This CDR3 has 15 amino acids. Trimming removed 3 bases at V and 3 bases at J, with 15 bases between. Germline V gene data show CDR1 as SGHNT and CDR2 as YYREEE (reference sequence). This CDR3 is CASSYDRDADYGYTF. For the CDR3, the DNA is TGTGCCAGCAGCTACGATAGGGACGCTGACTATGGCTACACCTTC.

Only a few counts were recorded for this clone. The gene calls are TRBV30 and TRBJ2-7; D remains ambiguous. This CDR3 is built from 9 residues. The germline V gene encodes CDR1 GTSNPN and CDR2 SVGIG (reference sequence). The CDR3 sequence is CFRLYEQYV. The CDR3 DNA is TGTTTCCGTTTGTACGAGCAGTACGTC.